This T cell receptor (beta chain) is drawn from a study of blood T cell repertoires in COVID-19. Study as a whole: COVID-19 samples collected from the United States, Italy and Spain covered acute and convalescent phases. T cells, B-cell-depleted T cells, or PBMCs supplied cDNA or gDNA.

As originally analysed: Researchers report that nucleated cell counts were estimated from reference gene primer amplification. TCRdb's copy holds only in-frame clones and misses some; the assay was immunoSEQ multiplex PCR. That table is the source of V, J and clone size, and D and trimming were worked out from the DNA. The sample includes some 150,000 clones, approximately 86% of them seen just once. Germline-derived CDR1 and CDR2 are SSHAT and FNYEAQ (reference sequence). Trimming pared 4 bases from V and 5 bases from J, leaving 14 bases between. This CDR3 is built from 14 residues. This sequence joins TRBV7-7 and TRBJ2-5; a possible D gene is TRBD1 (5 bases). Sequencing used peripheral blood. The sequence was collected from a woman older than 75 in a cohort sampled during active or convalescent COVID-19. The CDR3 spells CASSSVGDLETQYF. CDR3 in DNA: TGTGCCAGCAGCTCGGTAGGGGATTTGGAGACCCAGTACTTC.